These 32 T cell receptor beta chains share one sample of origin, sequenced in a study of shared clonotypes between healthy human individuals (dated by TCRdb to between 2020 and 2021). The protocol used for the library was the immunoSEQ multiplex PCR assay. TCRdb carries this immuneACCESS record with in-frame sequences only. Its versions omit some clonotypes, under half of them owing to an unresolved V gene in the studies checked, with the rest unexplained. The sample table lists roughly 680,000 clones, just under 75% of them with a count of one. Jointly, the top ten make up about 1.8% of the sample. Sequenced input: memory CD4+ T cells sorted from blood. The sample's cell subset or site label, in plain terms: CD45RA-negative fraction. Receptors originate from a woman aged 25 to 39 in good health.

The genes are TRBV11-3 and TRBJ2-3; 8 bases are a match to TRBD2. The ends lost 6 bases at V and 0 bases at J; junction bases unmatched: 8. CDR1 and CDR2 (germline): SGHNT, YENEEA. CDR3 size: 16 residues. In DNA, the CDR3 is TGTGCCAGCAGTTCACCTAGCGGGCTCAGCACAGATACGCAGTATTTT. The encoded protein is CASSSPSGLSTDTQYF.

The genes are TRBV25-1 and TRBJ1-4; tentative D call: TRBD1 (6 bases). CDR3 size: 16 residues. Germline V lookup: CDR1 MGHDK, CDR2 SYGVNS. Trimming pared 3 bases from V and 0 bases from J, leaving 11 bases between. The CDR3 DNA is TGTGCCAGCAGTGAGGGACAAAAAGCAACTAATGAAAAACTGTTTTTT. This gives the protein CASSEGQKATNEKLFF.

Concerning this clone itself: A read error may explain this, as a much larger clone is one base away. This chain links TRBV4-1 with TRBJ1-5; D uncertain. The CDR3 sequence is 13 residues long. The V end lost 0 bases, the J end lost 6 bases, and 6 bases lay between the germline ends. Germline CDR1 reads MGHRA; CDR2 reads YSYEKL. The CDR3 loop is CASSQDKGQPQHF. The CDR3 nucleotides read TGCGCCAGCAGCCAAGATAAGGGTCAGCCCCAGCATTTT.

This clone was counted only a few times. The chain recombines TRBV21-1 with TRBJ2-5; the table assigns TRBD2, which was not confirmed against the DNA. TRBV21-1 is a pseudogene. This CDR3 has 12 amino acids. The CDR3, as DNA: TGTGCCGCCCTCCAGCGATGGAGCGGTAAGTACTTC. Amino acid sequence: CAALQRWSGKYF.

V gene TRBV19 combines with J gene TRBJ2-1; 10 positions agree with TRBD2. This CDR3 contains 14 residues. V lost 8 bases and J lost 9; bases outside the gene matches: 10. CDR1 and CDR2 from the germline V gene are LNHDA and SQIVND (reference sequence). As DNA, the CDR3 is TGTGCCAGTCGAGAAGCGGGAGGGTATGGTGAGCAGTTCTTC. Residues: CASREAGGYGEQFF. Filled out from reference TRBV19 and TRBJ2-1, the complete variable domain reads DGGITQSPKYLFRKEGQNVTLSCEQNLNHDAMYWYRQDPGQGLRLIYYSQIVNDFQKGDIAEGYSVSREKKESFPLTVTSAQKNPTAFYLCASREAGGYGEQFFGPGTRLTVL.

The V gene is TRBV4-1, the J gene TRBJ2-3; D unclear. V was trimmed by 6 bases and J by 2 bases, leaving 9 bases between them. From germline, CDR1 is MGHRA and CDR2 YSYEKL. The CDR3 is 13 amino acids. The CDR3 region is CASSRSDTDTQYF. For the CDR3, the DNA is TGCGCCAGCAGTCGAAGTGACACAGATACGCAGTATTTT.

The chain links TRBV16 to TRBJ1-3; D is unresolved. The germline V gene encodes CDR1 KGHSY and CDR2 FQNENV. The germline V and J ends were trimmed by 0 bases and 0 bases, with 12 bases remaining between them. The length of the CDR3 is 17 residues. CDR3 region: CASSQSAGTFSGNTIYF. Written as DNA, the CDR3 is TGTGCCAGCAGCCAATCAGCGGGAACTTTCTCTGGAAACACCATATATTTT.

The chain joins TRBV21-1 to TRBJ1-1. TRBV21-1 is given as a pseudogene. The CDR3 spans 14 residues. The CDR3 loop reads CASTNWGLSTEAFF. The DNA for the CDR3 is TGTGCCAGCACCAACTGGGGGTTGAGCACTGAAGCTTTCTTT.

This chain connects TRBV28 to TRBJ1-2; D not resolved. This CDR3 region has 12 residues. V gave up 6 bases and J gave up 8 bases, with 13 bases separating them. Germline V gene data show CDR1 as MDHEN and CDR2 as SYDVKM. The DNA of the CDR3 is TGTGCCAGCAGCTTAGTAAGGCAAGGCTACACCTTC. Encoded protein: CASSLVRQGYTF.

The rearrangement links TRBV18 to TRBJ2-1; TRBD2 agrees at 12 bases. V lost 2 bases, J lost 7 bases, and 18 bases stayed unmatched. The CDR3 runs to 20 residues. The V gene's germline CDR1 is KGHSH and CDR2 LQKENI. The CDR3 DNA follows: TGTGCCAGCTCACCAAAGAGGACTAGCGGGAAGAATCTACGGGGGAATGAGCAGTTCTTC. Translating gives CASSPKRTSGKNLRGNEQFF.

The V call is TRBV28, the J call TRBJ2-5; 9 bases match TRBD1. Trimming at V came to 6 bases and at J to 6 bases, leaving 5 bases not matched to a gene. The CDR3 has 13 amino acids. The germline V gene encodes CDR1 MDHEN and CDR2 SYDVKM. CDR3 in amino acids: CASSRGQGKTQYF. The DNA for the CDR3 is TGTGCCAGCAGCCGGGGACAGGGAAAGACCCAGTACTTC.

This rearrangement joins TRBV30 to TRBJ1-2; perhaps TRBD1 as D (5 bases). CDR3 length: 15 amino acids. Germline-derived CDR1 and CDR2 are GTSNPN and SVGIG (reference sequence). V was cut by 5 bases and J by 4 bases, with 20 bases left in between. The CDR3 sequence is CAWWGRLGGIYGYTF. The DNA for the CDR3 is TGTGCCTGGTGGGGACGGCTCGGCGGGATCTATGGCTACACCTTC.

The rearrangement joins TRBV18 to TRBJ2-5; 9 bases line up with TRBD2. With 8 bases clipped from V and 4 bases from J, the junction kept 5 bases outside the gene matches. CDR1 is KGHSH, CDR2 LQKENI, per germline. This CDR3 is 13 amino acids long. CDR3 sequence (DNA): TGTGCCAGCCTGAAACTAGCGGGAGAGACCCAGTACTTC. This gives the protein CASLKLAGETQYF.

This clone has more than one count but fewer than ten. This sequence joins TRBV18 and TRBJ2-3; D is unresolved. Trimming took off 8 bases at V and 2 bases at J, with 5 bases between the two ends. The germline V gene has CDR1 KGHSH and CDR2 LQKENI. This CDR3 is 11 amino acids long. CDR3 loop: CASRLTDTQYF. CDR3 sequence (DNA): TGTGCCAGCCGGCTCACAGATACGCAGTATTTT.

The genes are TRBV5-3 and TRBJ2-5; D possibly corresponds to TRBD2 (5 bases). TRBV5-3 carries the ORF label, with uncertain function. Trimming took 1 base from V and 9 from J, leaving 10 bases between them. This CDR3 spans 12 amino acids. CDR3: CARSLQEVSQYF. The CDR3 DNA reads TGTGCCAGAAGCTTGCAGGAGGTTTCCCAGTACTTC.

The chain has TRBV10-2 and TRBJ2-2; perhaps TRBD2 as D (5 bases). Per germline, CDR1 WSHSY and CDR2 SAAADI. The ends were cut back, 6 bases at V and 2 bases at J, with 10 bases in the middle. This CDR3 comprises 14 residues. This CDR3 is CASRTSGNTGELFF. CDR3 nucleotides: TGCGCCAGCAGAACAAGCGGCAACACCGGGGAGCTGTTTTTT.

The rearrangement joins TRBV5-1 to TRBJ2-7; a possible D gene is TRBD1 (6 bases). The CDR3 covers 12 residues. Germline loops: CDR1 SGHRS, CDR2 YFSETQ. V lost 4 bases, J lost 6 bases, and 11 bases lay in between. The CDR3 reads CASSRQGLEQYF. DNA for the CDR3: TGCGCCAGCAGCCGGCAGGGGCTCGAGCAGTACTTC. The full variable domain, its missing parts supplied by reference TRBV5-1 and TRBJ2-7, is KAGVTQTPRYLIKTRGQQVTLSCSPISGHRSVSWYQQTPGQGLQFLFEYFSETQRNKGNFPGRFSGRQFSNSRSEMNVSTLELGDSALYLCASSRQGLEQYFGPGTRLTVT.

This clone has just one count. The V and J genes are TRBV28 and TRBJ2-5, with D maybe TRBD1 (5 bases). Trimming took off 3 bases at V and 3 bases at J, with 14 bases between the two ends. The CDR3 runs to 15 residues. CDR1 and CDR2 (germline): MDHEN, SYDVKM. The CDR3, as DNA: TGTGCCAGCAGTTTGATGGACAAAGAAAAAGAGACCCAGTACTTC. Protein sequence: CASSLMDKEKETQYF. Filled out from reference TRBV28 and TRBJ2-5, the complete variable domain reads DVKVTQSSRYLVKRTGEKVFLECVQDMDHENMFWYRQDPGLGLRLIYFSYDVKMKEKGDIPEGYSVSREKKERFSLILESASTNQTSMYLCASSLMDKEKETQYFGPGTRLLVL.

The rearrangement uses TRBV7-9 and TRBJ1-1; the D is unclear. The CDR3 is made up of 12 amino acids. Germline values: CDR1 SEHNR, CDR2 FQNEAQ (reference sequence). The V end was cut by 6 bases, the J end by 1 base, with 6 bases between. CDR3 in DNA: TGTGCCAGCAGTTCACCGAACACTGAAGCTTTCTTT. Translating gives CASSSPNTEAFF.

The chain links TRBV18 to TRBJ2-5, with D maybe TRBD1 (6 bases). Germline V gene sequence: CDR1 KGHSH, CDR2 LQKENI. With 3 bases removed from V and 1 base from J, the gap between germline ends came to 15 bases. The CDR3 is 16 residues long. The DNA for the CDR3 is TGTGCCAGCTCACCCCTACCGGGACACTCCCAAGAGACCCAGTACTTC. It encodes CASSPLPGHSQETQYF.

This chain links TRBV5-8 with TRBJ2-5; 9 bases agree with TRBD1. Germline values: CDR1 SGHTS, CDR2 YDEGEE. The V and J ends lost 4 bases and 5 bases, in that order; junction bases with no gene match: 9. The CDR3 loop spans 15 amino acids. The CDR3 sequence: CASSLGRDRVETQYF. DNA for the CDR3: TGTGCCAGCAGCCTAGGCCGGGACAGGGTGGAGACCCAGTACTTC.

V usage is TRBV27 and J usage is TRBJ2-1; 10 bases line up with TRBD2. V was clipped by 3 bases and J by 8 bases; unmatched bases: 4. Germline CDR1 and CDR2: MNHEY and SMNVEV (reference sequence). The CDR3 is made up of 14 amino acids. The CDR3 DNA sequence: TGTGCCAGCAGTTTCATCAGCGGGAGGGATGAGCAGTTCTTC. This translates into CASSFISGRDEQFF.

The chain couples TRBV19 to TRBJ1-1; D call uncertain. This CDR3 spans 16 amino acids. Per germline, CDR1 LNHDA and CDR2 SQIVND (reference sequence). Trimming took off 7 bases at V and 2 bases at J, with 20 bases between the two ends. The CDR3 bases are TGTGCCAGTACCCCGGCACAGTTGGGATTCAACACTGAAGCTTTCTTT. Translating gives CASTPAQLGFNTEAFF.

The chain couples TRBV5-4 to TRBJ2-5; perhaps TRBD1 as D (6 bases). The germline CDR1 and CDR2 sequences are SGHNT and YYREEE (reference sequence). The V and J ends lost 4 bases and 5 bases respectively, with 18 bases between them. The CDR3 totals 15 residues. The CDR3 nucleotides are TGTGCCAGCAGCCCGCCCTCGACAGGCGTGGAGACCCAGTACTTC. Amino acids: CASSPPSTGVETQYF.

The chain uses TRBV6-5 and TRBJ2-7; 12 positions agree with TRBD2. Germline V gene sequence: CDR1 MNHEY, CDR2 SVGAGI. Unmatched junction bases numbered 4, after V lost 6 bases and J lost 4 bases. The CDR3 contains 14 residues. CDR3 residues: CASSQTSGGYEQYF. CDR3 in DNA: TGTGCCAGCAGCCAGACTAGCGGGGGTTACGAGCAGTACTTC.

The chain is built from TRBV19 and TRBJ2-7; TRBD1 matches at 9 bases. This CDR3 has 16 amino acids. Germline CDR1 reads LNHDA; CDR2 reads SQIVND (reference sequence). Unmatched junction bases numbered 11, after V lost 3 bases and J lost 5 bases. CDR3 sequence reads: CASSIITGTGTHEQYF. The DNA for the CDR3 is TGTGCCAGTAGTATTATAACCGGGACAGGGACCCACGAGCAGTACTTC.

This rearrangement joins TRBV19 to TRBJ2-2; 12 nucleotides align to TRBD2. The V segment lost 5 bases and the J segment 6 bases; nucleotides outside the gene matches: 10. The CDR3 contains 17 residues. Looked up from germline, CDR1 is LNHDA and CDR2 is SQIVND (reference sequence). The CDR3 DNA reads as TGTGCCAGTAGTGGCAGACTAGCGGGAGTCGCGTCCGGGGAGCTGTTTTTT. This encodes CASSGRLAGVASGELFF.

About this clone itself: Other DNA variants within this sample encode the same CDR3. This chain connects TRBV5-1 to TRBJ2-1; D unclear. V lost 0 bases, J lost 3 bases, and 10 bases lay in between. Germline lookup yields CDR1 SGHRS and CDR2 YFSETQ. The CDR3 totals 15 residues. The CDR3 region is CASSLDSALYNEQFF. In nucleotides, the CDR3 is TGCGCCAGCAGCTTGGATAGTGCCCTCTACAATGAGCAGTTCTTC.

The chain joins TRBV18 to TRBJ2-3; 9 positions match TRBD2. V shed 3 bases and J 5 bases; nucleotides not matched to a gene: 9. CDR1 and CDR2 from the germline V gene are KGHSH and LQKENI. The CDR3 loop spans 16 amino acids. The DNA for the CDR3 is TGTGCCAGCTCACCTCTACCGAGCGGGAGGAAAGATACGCAGTATTTT. This codes for CASSPLPSGRKDTQYF.

V is TRBV19 and J is TRBJ1-1; 12 positions match TRBD1. This CDR3 contains 16 residues. Germline V gene sequence: CDR1 LNHDA, CDR2 SQIVND (reference sequence). The junction had 10 bases not matched to a gene; V was cut back by 6 bases and J by 5 bases. DNA of the CDR3: TGTGCCAGTAGCAGGGACAGGGGGCAAACGGGAACTGAAGCTTTCTTT. Its protein product is CASSRDRGQTGTEAFF.

The chain combines TRBV5-1 with TRBJ2-7; 8 bases align to TRBD2. V lost 0 bases and J lost 2; bases outside the gene matches: 4. Germline V gene data show CDR1 as SGHRS and CDR2 as YFSETQ. This CDR3 has 15 amino acids. CDR3 in amino acids: CASSLGSGTTYEQYF. CDR3 DNA: TGCGCCAGCAGCTTGGGTAGCGGGACGACCTACGAGCAGTACTTC.

The chain links TRBV9 to TRBJ1-1; the match to TRBD1 covers 10 bases. The CDR3 sequence is 20 residues long. The ends lost 3 bases at V and 7 bases at J; junction bases unmatched: 24. Germline V gene data show CDR1 as SGDLS and CDR2 as YYNGEE. The CDR3 loop reads CASSANLYISGTGAEVEAFF. The CDR3 DNA is TGTGCCAGCAGCGCAAACCTATATATTTCCGGGACAGGGGCAGAAGTTGAAGCTTTCTTT.